These 24 T cell receptor beta chains came from one sample sequenced in a study of blood T cell repertoires in COVID-19. The assay was immunoSEQ multiplex PCR, and TCRdb's table has in-frame clones only and misses some. The data contain under 80,000 clones, over 60% of them singletons. Sequencing used peripheral blood. The receptors were sampled from a man in his 60s with COVID-19, enrolled during active disease.

The V and J genes are TRBV6-5 and TRBJ1-5; no clear D. CDR3 size: 14 residues. The ends were cut back, 8 bases at V and 2 bases at J, with 13 bases in the middle. Germline values: CDR1 MNHEY, CDR2 SVGAGI. CDR3 DNA sequence: TGTGCCAGCGGGAGGGTCGCGGGCAATCAGCCCCAGCATTTT. It translates to CASGRVAGNQPQHF.

The chain has TRBV6-2 or TRBV6-3 and TRBJ2-5; a weak D match, TRBD1 (5 bases). Germline assignment: CDR1 MNHEY and CDR2 SVGEGT. Trimming removed 3 bases from V and 1 base from J, with 12 bases in between. CDR3 size: 15 residues. In DNA form, the CDR3 reads TGTGCCAGCAGTTATCTTAAGGGGCCCCAAGAGACCCAGTACTTC. Amino acids: CASSYLKGPQETQYF.

The chain carries TRBV28 and TRBJ2-5, with TRBD1 matching over 8 bases. The V segment lost 7 bases and the J segment 3 bases; nucleotides outside the gene matches: 4. CDR1 MDHEN and CDR2 SYDVKM come from the germline V gene. This CDR3 has 13 residues. In DNA form, the CDR3 reads TGTGCCAGCAAGGGACAGGTGGAAGAGACCCAGTACTTC. Translated, it gives CASKGQVEETQYF.

The genes are TRBV7-9 and TRBJ1-4, with unresolved D. CDR1 is SEHNR, CDR2 FQNEAQ, per germline (reference sequence). Trimming cost V 2 bases and J 7 bases, with 5 bases left between them. The CDR3 loop spans 12 amino acids. The CDR3 DNA follows: TGTGCCAGCAGCTTATCATCTGAAAAACTGTTTTTT. It codes for CASSLSSEKLFF.

The chain couples TRBV5-1 to TRBJ2-3, with 7 nucleotides matching TRBD2. The junction had 12 bases not matched to a gene; V was cut back by 3 bases and J by 2 bases. The CDR3 has 17 amino acids. In germline, CDR1 is SGHRS, CDR2 YFSETQ. The CDR3 loop is CASSWTFLAAYTDTQYF. CDR3 coding DNA: TGCGCCAGCAGCTGGACATTTCTAGCGGCGTACACAGATACGCAGTATTTT.

This chain joins TRBV6-2 or TRBV6-3 and TRBJ2-1; the match to TRBD2 covers 8 bases. Germline-derived CDR1 and CDR2 are MNHEY and SVGEGT. The CDR3 covers 12 residues. J lost 15 bases, V lost 0 bases, and 4 bases had no gene match. The CDR3 region has the DNA TGTGCCAGCAGTTACTCAGCGGGGGATCGGTTCTTC. This codes for CASSYSAGDRFF.

The chain employs TRBV30 and TRBJ1-5; no definite D call. Germline CDR1 and CDR2: GTSNPN and SVGIG (reference sequence). The CDR3 spans 14 residues. The ends were cut back, 2 bases at V and 6 bases at J, with 14 bases in the middle. The CDR3 sequence: CAWSPPTAGQPQHF. CDR3 DNA sequence: TGTGCCTGGAGTCCCCCGACGGCGGGTCAGCCCCAGCATTTT.

The J gene is TRBJ2-1, the V gene TRBV29-1, with D possibly matching TRBD2 (8 bases). Germline V gene data show CDR1 as SQVTM and CDR2 as ANQGSEA. V was trimmed by 4 bases and J by 9 bases, leaving 16 bases between them. The CDR3 has 13 residues. The CDR3 sequence is CSVVKGAGGEQFF. The CDR3 DNA sequence: TGCAGCGTTGTAAAGGGGGCGGGAGGTGAGCAGTTCTTC.

This sequence joins TRBV29-1 and TRBJ1-1; no firm D call. This CDR3 has 13 residues. The V gene's germline CDR1 is SQVTM and CDR2 ANQGSEA. With 4 bases removed from V and 1 base from J, the gap between germline ends came to 10 bases. The CDR3 spells CSVAPQSNTEAFF. The CDR3 nucleotides are TGCAGCGTTGCCCCACAGTCGAACACTGAAGCTTTCTTT.

The chain combines TRBV9 with TRBJ2-1, with a possible D match to TRBD2 (6 bases). CDR1 SGDLS and CDR2 YYNGEE come from the germline V gene. This CDR3 region has 15 residues. The V end was cut by 3 bases, the J end by 0 bases, with 10 bases between. The CDR3 nucleotides are TGTGCCAGCAGCGGGGGACTTTACTCCTACAATGAGCAGTTCTTC. Protein product: CASSGGLYSYNEQFF.

The chain combines TRBV11-2 with TRBJ2-1, with TRBD2 matching over 13 bases. J gave up 6 bases and V 5 bases, and 10 bases lay outside the gene matches. Germline V gene data show CDR1 as SGHAT and CDR2 as FQNNGV. The CDR3 totals 17 residues. The CDR3 loop reads CASSPRQRLAGGNEQFF. CDR3 DNA sequence: TGTGCCAGCAGCCCCCGACAGAGACTAGCGGGGGGCAATGAGCAGTTCTTC.

This clone was seen once. The V and J genes are TRBV11-3 and TRBJ2-7, with TRBD2 matching over 9 bases. V dropped 1 base and J dropped 3; count of bases not matched to a gene: 4. Germline V gene sequence: CDR1 SGHNT, CDR2 YENEEA. The CDR3 covers 15 residues. In nucleotides, the CDR3 is TGTGCCAGCAGCTTAGTTGGGACTAGCAGCTACGAGCAGTACTTC. It encodes CASSLVGTSSYEQYF.

The J gene is TRBJ2-7, the V gene TRBV6-5, with 9 bases lining up with TRBD2. Germline V gene data show CDR1 as MNHEY and CDR2 as SVGAGI. Germline trimming cut 6 bases from V and 2 bases from J; bases unmatched to any gene: 5. The CDR3 contains 14 residues. CDR3 bases: TGTGCCAGCAGGGTAGCGGGAGACCCCTACGAGCAGTACTTC. It specifies CASRVAGDPYEQYF.

V and J are TRBV28 and TRBJ1-1; D unclear. With 6 bases removed from V and 6 bases from J, the gap between germline ends came to 11 bases. Germline CDR1 reads MDHEN; CDR2 reads SYDVKM. This CDR3 region has 12 residues. The CDR3 DNA reads TGTGCCAGCAGGCCGGGTAGCTCTGAAGCTTTCTTT. It codes for CASRPGSSEAFF. Drawing the rest from reference TRBV28 and TRBJ1-1, the complete variable domain is DVKVTQSSRYLVKRTGEKVFLECVQDMDHENMFWYRQDPGLGLRLIYFSYDVKMKEKGDIPEGYSVSREKKERFSLILESASTNQTSMYLCASRPGSSEAFFGQGTRLTVV.

The chain couples TRBV19 to TRBJ2-7, with a tentative D call TRBD1 (5 bases). The V and J ends lost 11 bases and 2 bases respectively, with 19 bases between them. CDR3 length equals 14 residues. The germline V gene encodes CDR1 LNHDA and CDR2 SQIVND (reference sequence). Here the CDR3 DNA reads TGTGCCTCCGCCGACGGCAGGGATACCTACGAGCAGTACTTC. It encodes CASADGRDTYEQYF.

This chain joins TRBV6-6 and TRBJ1-5; D uncertain. CDR3 length equals 12 residues. Trimming cost V 8 bases and J 4 bases, with 9 bases left between them. The V gene's germline CDR1 is MNHNY and CDR2 SVGAGI (reference sequence). The CDR3: CASGQPNQPQHF. The CDR3 DNA reads as TGTGCCAGCGGGCAGCCGAATCAGCCCCAGCATTTT.

The chain uses TRBV7-6 and TRBJ1-6; D is perhaps TRBD1 (6 bases). The length of the CDR3 is 13 residues. Germline lookup yields CDR1 SGHVS and CDR2 FNYEAQ. V was pared by 3 bases and J by 10 bases, with 10 bases between. The CDR3 coding sequence is TGTGCCAGCAGCTTGGGGGGGGCGTCACCCCTCCACTTT. It translates to CASSLGGASPLHF.

The chain uses TRBV2 and TRBJ1-6; perhaps TRBD1 as D (6 bases). The germline V and J ends were trimmed by 5 bases and 8 bases, with 13 bases remaining between them. The CDR3 sequence is 14 residues long. Germline assignment: CDR1 SNHLY and CDR2 FYNNEI. CDR3 region: CASSRNREYSPLHF. The CDR3 DNA follows: TGTGCCAGCAGTCGGAACAGGGAGTATTCACCCCTCCACTTT.

This chain connects TRBV6-5 to TRBJ1-2; 9 bases agree with TRBD1. The V and J ends lost 0 bases and 11 bases, in that order; junction bases with no gene match: 7. This CDR3 is 14 amino acids long. Germline V lookup: CDR1 MNHEY, CDR2 SVGAGI. For the CDR3, the DNA is TGTGCCAGCAGTTACTCCGGGACAGGGAAAGGTTACACCTTC. Translating gives CASSYSGTGKGYTF.

The chain carries TRBV12-3 or TRBV12-4 and TRBJ2-7; possible D gene TRBD2, 6 bases. The germline V and J ends were trimmed by 2 bases and 4 bases, with 9 bases remaining between them. The CDR3 covers 13 residues. The CDR3 sequence is CASSLRTKYEQYF. CDR3 DNA: TGTGCCAGCAGTTTACGGACTAAATACGAGCAGTACTTC.

This clone showed up many times. The V and J genes are TRBV5-6 and TRBJ2-2, with a tentative D call TRBD2 (5 bases). This CDR3 has 14 amino acids. V lost 7 bases and J 1 base, leaving 11 bases between the germline ends. Per germline, CDR1 SGHDT and CDR2 YYEEEE. CDR3 sequence (DNA): TGTGCCAGCGACGAGGGTATGAACACCGGGGAGCTGTTTTTT. Translation gives CASDEGMNTGELFF.

CDR3 bases: TGTGCCAGTAACAAACTAGCGAAGAACACCGGGGAGCTGTTTTTT. It encodes CASNKLAKNTGELFF. The chain couples TRBV19 to TRBJ2-2; 7 nucleotides align to TRBD2. J was trimmed by 1 base and V by 7 bases; bases with no gene match: 6. Germline CDR1 reads LNHDA; CDR2 reads SQIVND (reference sequence). The CDR3 covers 15 residues.

The chain employs TRBV9 and TRBJ1-2, with D perhaps matching TRBD1 (5 bases). V lost 1 base, J lost 8 bases, and 18 bases lay in between. CDR1 is SGDLS and CDR2 is YYNGEE in the germline V gene. The CDR3 has 15 amino acids. The CDR3 region has the DNA TGTGCCAGCAGCGTATCACCAGGGCAGACGGACGGCTACACCTTC. Protein sequence: CASSVSPGQTDGYTF.

The chain has TRBV29-1 and TRBJ1-3; D remains ambiguous. The V end was cut by 5 bases, the J end by 3 bases, with 14 bases between. CDR1 and CDR2 (germline): SQVTM, ANQGSEA. The CDR3 length is 14 residues. This CDR3 is CSVSEGRNGNTIYF. CDR3 bases: TGCAGCGTTTCCGAGGGAAGAAATGGAAACACCATATATTTT.